The entry below gives a single T cell receptor (beta chain) sequence along with its context. Its antigen remains unknown. These data belong to a study of blood T cells in healthy people across ages. There were healthy Caucasian individuals from Russia, aged roughly 6 to 95, serving as donors. Peripheral blood from each donor was collected in a volume of 9.5 to 10 milliliters. PCR was performed a second time for about 7 to 11 cycles using a sample-barcoded 5' primer and a J-beta primer mix. One entry per CDR3 protein results from TCRdb running MiXCR on the 5' RACE reads. The repertoire consists of about 830,000 distinct CDR3 sequences, with roughly 60% occurring once and the leading ten covering roughly 20%. Overall study results and limits: Unsorted PBMC material precluded a definitive naive versus antigen-experienced comparison. Researchers report that TCR beta diversity correlated strongly with naive T cell percentage.

The receptor was derived from a man under 40 in good health. Sequencing was performed on blood.

The DNA for the CDR3 is TGTGCCATCAGGGCAGGACAGGGATACGAGCAGTACTTC. This codes for CAIRAGQGYEQYF. V gene TRBV10-3 combines with J gene TRBJ2-7; 8 bases are a match to TRBD1. The germline CDR1 and CDR2 sequences are ENHRY and SYGVKD. This CDR3 has 13 residues. J lost 4 bases, V lost 6 bases, and 5 bases had no gene match.